The clone carrying this T cell receptor beta chain was seen a few times. Clones were sequenced by immunoSEQ multiplex PCR, and TCRdb holds only the in-frame ones, with some missing. The data hold 200,000 to 250,000 clones, with roughly 80% observed a single time. The germline CDR1 and CDR2 sequences are KGHDR and SFDVKD. Trimming took off 10 bases at V and 5 bases at J, with 16 bases between the two ends. This CDR3 is built from 13 residues. This sample is part of a study of blood T cell repertoires in COVID-19. A PCR-confirmed or clinician-diagnosed COVID-19 case had contacted exposed participants within 2 weeks of entry.

Specimen: PBMCs or T cells enriched from blood (not recorded which). The chain links TRBV24-1 to TRBJ1-2; D is unresolved. The receptor was derived from a woman aged 45-59 years who had been exposed to COVID-19. The CDR3: CATTATQTYGYTF. Written as DNA, the CDR3 is TGTGCCACTACAGCCACCCAAACTTATGGCTACACCTTC.